These 18 T cell receptor beta chains originate from one sample sequenced in a study of blood T cell repertoires in COVID-19. Data came from immunoSEQ multiplex PCR; TCRdb stores just in-frame clones and leaves some out. Of fewer than 400,000 clones detected, around 85% appear once; the ten largest clones hold roughly 3.6%. Sequenced sample: peripheral blood. These receptors all stem from a woman under 30 with acute or convalescent COVID-19.

The chain couples TRBV27 to TRBJ2-7; D perhaps matches TRBD1 (6 bases). The CDR3 covers 13 residues. The V end was cut by 8 bases, the J end by 3 bases, with 14 bases between. Germline CDR1 reads MNHEY; CDR2 reads SMNVEV (reference sequence). The CDR3 DNA reads as TGTGCCAGCTGCTATCGCAGGGGCTACGAGCAGTACTTC. As protein: CASCYRRGYEQYF.

This clone was counted between two and nine times. The chain combines TRBV24-1 with TRBJ1-2, with unresolved D. Germline-derived CDR1 and CDR2 are KGHDR and SFDVKD. The ends were cut back, 4 bases at V and 8 bases at J, with 13 bases in the middle. This CDR3 comprises 13 residues. The CDR3, as DNA: TGTGCCACCAGTGACTACTCGCTAGGAGGCTACACCTTC. Translated: CATSDYSLGGYTF.

The chain is built from TRBV15 and TRBJ2-7, with D possibly TRBD1 on 5 matching bases. Germline V gene lookup returns CDR1 LNHNV and CDR2 YYDKDF (reference sequence). The CDR3 totals 13 residues. V lost 8 bases to trimming and J lost 3 bases, with 14 bases between them. The CDR3 is CATSGARDYEQYF. The CDR3, as DNA: TGTGCCACCTCCGGAGCCAGGGACTACGAGCAGTACTTC.

The rearrangement links TRBV7-8 to TRBJ1-5; D might be TRBD1 (6 bases). This CDR3 is 15 amino acids long. CDR1 and CDR2 from the germline V gene are SGHVS and FQNEAQ. V was shortened by 5 bases and J by 5 bases, with 16 bases between the two germline ends. CDR3: CASSRSTGRDQPQHF. The CDR3, as DNA: TGTGCCAGCAGCCGGAGCACAGGGAGGGATCAGCCCCAGCATTTT.

The rearrangement joins TRBV30 to TRBJ1-4, with 8 bases identical to TRBD1. J gave up 8 bases and V 1 base, and 6 bases lay outside the gene matches. The CDR3 extends over 14 amino acids. The germline V gene has CDR1 GTSNPN and CDR2 SVGIG (reference sequence). The CDR3, as DNA: TGTGCCTGGAGTGGACAGGGGTGGCGGGAAAAACTGTTTTTT. Amino acid sequence: CAWSGQGWREKLFF.

CDR3: CASSRLAGGGGSYEQYF. The CDR3 nucleotides are TGCGCCAGCAGCCGACTAGCGGGAGGAGGCGGGTCCTACGAGCAGTACTTC. The rearrangement links TRBV4-1 to TRBJ2-7; TRBD2 matches 13 bases. The CDR3 is 17 residues long. V dropped 4 bases and J dropped 1; count of bases not matched to a gene: 7. Per the germline V gene, CDR1 is MGHRA and CDR2 is YSYEKL.

The chain combines TRBV9 with TRBJ2-3, with D possibly being TRBD2 (6 bases). V lost 6 bases and J lost 3, with 14 bases in between. Germline CDR1 reads SGDLS; CDR2 reads YYNGEE. The CDR3 loop spans 14 amino acids. The CDR3, as DNA: TGTGCCAGCACCCGGGGAGGCGGGACAGATACGCAGTATTTT. This encodes CASTRGGGTDTQYF.

J is TRBJ1-2 and V is TRBV27; D unclear. V was trimmed by 0 bases and J by 4 bases, leaving 9 bases between them. Germline V CDR1 and CDR2: MNHEY, SMNVEV (reference sequence). This CDR3 comprises 14 residues. In nucleotides, the CDR3 is TGTGCCAGCAGTTTATCCGGGGAGGGCTATGGCTACACCTTC. The encoded protein is CASSLSGEGYGYTF.

The rearrangement joins TRBV5-8 to TRBJ1-4; a weak D match, TRBD1 (6 bases). Per the germline V gene, CDR1 is SGHTS and CDR2 is YDEGEE. The CDR3 runs 14 residues. The V end lost 5 bases, the J end lost 2 bases, and 10 bases lay between the germline ends. CDR3 residues: CASREGGTNEKLFF. CDR3 in DNA: TGTGCCAGCAGAGAAGGGGGTACTAATGAAAAACTGTTTTTT.

The chain joins TRBV19 to TRBJ1-2; TRBD1 matches at 8 bases. The trim removed 6 bases at V and 4 bases at J, leaving 10 bases unmatched. CDR1 LNHDA and CDR2 SQIVND come from the germline V gene (reference sequence). CDR3 length: 15 amino acids. CDR3 protein: CASRPRQGTTYGYTF. In DNA form, the CDR3 reads TGTGCCAGTAGACCACGACAGGGGACCACCTATGGCTACACCTTC.

V gene TRBV3-1 (or the pseudogene TRBV3-2) combines with J gene TRBJ2-5; the match to TRBD2 covers 15 bases. Germline values: CDR1 LGHDT, CDR2 YNNKEL (reference sequence). This CDR3 comprises 21 residues. V lost 3 bases and J lost 4; bases outside the gene matches: 18. In DNA, the CDR3 is TGTGCCAGCAGCCACCCGGCATTGTCAGGGACTAGCGGGGGGTCCCGAGAGACCCAGTACTTC. Translation: CASSHPALSGTSGGSRETQYF.

This clone was seen a handful of times. This chain links TRBV7-9 with TRBJ1-1; possibly TRBD1 for D (5 bases). Germline lookup yields CDR1 SEHNR and CDR2 FQNEAQ (reference sequence). V was cut by 1 base and J by 1 base, with 10 bases left in between. This CDR3 contains 15 residues. Here the CDR3 DNA reads TGTGCCAGCAGCTTAGGGGGACTCAGGAACACTGAAGCTTTCTTT. Its protein is CASSLGGLRNTEAFF.

In its sample, this clone was seen a few times. The genes are TRBV6-5 and TRBJ2-7, with D perhaps matching TRBD2 (6 bases). With 8 bases removed from V and 4 bases from J, the gap between germline ends came to 9 bases. The V gene's germline CDR1 is MNHEY and CDR2 SVGAGI. The CDR3 sequence is 11 residues long. CDR3 sequence: CASREIYEQYF. The CDR3 bases are TGTGCCAGCCGGGAGATATACGAGCAGTACTTC.

This clone appeared a few times. The chain carries TRBV10-1 and TRBJ2-7; 12 nucleotides agree with TRBD2. Trimming at V came to 6 bases and at J to 4 bases, leaving 4 bases not matched to a gene. Germline values: CDR1 WNHNN, CDR2 SYGVQD (reference sequence). This CDR3 comprises 14 residues. This chain's CDR3 is CASSELAGGYEQYF. In DNA form, the CDR3 reads TGCGCCAGCAGCGAACTAGCGGGAGGTTACGAGCAGTACTTC.

This chain connects TRBV30 to TRBJ1-5, with a possible D match to TRBD1 (5 bases). The CDR3 has 15 residues. Trimming pared 4 bases from V and 5 bases from J, leaving 18 bases between. Germline-derived CDR1 and CDR2 are GTSNPN and SVGIG (reference sequence). For the CDR3, the DNA is TGTGCCTGGACCCCGGGGACGGGGGACCATCAGCCCCAGCATTTT. It codes for CAWTPGTGDHQPQHF.

The V gene is TRBV12-3 or TRBV12-4, the J gene TRBJ1-3, with D unresolved. V lost 8 bases and J 1 base, leaving 9 bases between the germline ends. The CDR3 consists of 13 residues. The CDR3 DNA is TGTGCCAGCTATGGCAGTTCTGGAAACACCATATATTTT. Translating it yields CASYGSSGNTIYF.

V usage is TRBV27 and J usage is TRBJ2-1; weak D call: TRBD1 (6 bases). The germline V and J ends were trimmed by 7 bases and 0 bases, with 13 bases remaining between them. Germline CDR1 is MNHEY and CDR2 is SMNVEV (reference sequence). This CDR3 has 15 residues. CDR3 DNA sequence: TGTGCCAGCAACGTCCGGGACACCTCCTACAATGAGCAGTTCTTC. Protein sequence: CASNVRDTSYNEQFF.

J is TRBJ1-1 and V is TRBV12-3 or TRBV12-4; D uncertain. The CDR3 runs 9 residues. This chain's CDR3 is CVQDTEAFF. The CDR3 region has the DNA TGTGTCCAGGACACTGAAGCTTTCTTT.